A selection of T cell receptor beta chains follows, all from one sample in a study of CXCR3-negative and CXCR3-positive naive CD8 T cells. TCRdb re-called the 5' RACE reads, yielding one record per CDR3 amino acid sequence without DNA. The table gives 90,000 to 150,000 distinct CDR3 sequences; the top ten clones make up 0.36% of it. The sequenced sample was naive CXCR3+ CD8+ T cells from blood. Receptor source: a human donor in good health. Some clones in this sample may be carry-over from other donors' samples. Each CDR3 is given with its conserved first and last residue.

V	J	CDR3
TRBV12-3/TRBV12-4	TRBJ2-3	CASTVTGGGDTQYF
TRBV5-1	TRBJ1-2	CASSFGTGDYGYTF
TRBV7-3	TRBJ2-3	CASSLMGTDTQYF
TRBV2	TRBJ2-5	CASSEKGRQETQYF
TRBV29-1	TRBJ2-1	CSVEAQSPGPFF
TRBV9	TRBJ1-1	CASSVVGANTEAFF
TRBV5-1	TRBJ1-6	CASSLGTDNSPLHF
TRBV7-8	TRBJ2-1	CASSLADTYRIDEQFF
TRBV7-9	TRBJ2-7	CASSPPRGEQYF
TRBV7-8	TRBJ2-7	CASSLGARGYEQYF
TRBV12-3/TRBV12-4	TRBJ2-3	CASSLQGATDTQYF
TRBV7-2	TRBJ2-3	CASSQGFGADTQYF
TRBV28	TRBJ2-7	CASSYPLISSGRAYEQYF
TRBV25-1	TRBJ2-2	CASSERGTSGNGGELFF
TRBV24-1	TRBJ2-1	CATGDRANEQFF
TRBV29-1	TRBJ2-3	CSVDRTGSRDTQYF
TRBV19	TRBJ2-1	CASSIGGSNNEQFF
TRBV7-6	TRBJ1-1	CASSPEAGGLPMNTEAFF
TRBV28	TRBJ1-1	CASSITGWPEAFF
TRBV29-1	TRBJ2-2	CSVYEDNGELFF
TRBV2	TRBJ2-4	CASSESQGLAKNIQYF
TRBV6-5	TRBJ2-7	CASGSSSGRVTEQYF
TRBV20-1	TRBJ2-5	CSASVLGAGETQYF
TRBV7-9	TRBJ2-3	CASSLPVTDTQYF
TRBV7-6	TRBJ1-1	CASSLGTATEAFF
TRBV7-9	TRBJ1-4	CASSADREREKLFF
TRBV6-2/TRBV6-3	TRBJ2-4	CASSYFGLDVGNIQYF
TRBV15	TRBJ2-2	CATSGRVGTGELFF
TRBV28	TRBJ2-3	CASSSRDRADTQYF
TRBV7-8	TRBJ1-5	CASSQGRLLNQPQHF
TRBV12-3/TRBV12-4	TRBJ2-2	CASSHYVGVGTGELFF